A single sample is the source of the 22 T cell receptor beta chains below, sequenced in a study of T-cell reconstitution after alpha-beta-depleted transplantation in children. Unique molecular identifiers tagged the TCRbeta library. TCRdb reprocessed the PCR reads with MiXCR, giving one entry per CDR3 protein. The sample lists roughly 300,000 distinct CDR3 sequences, approximately 10% seen once, with around a quarter in the top ten. The specimen was peripheral blood, collected 180 days after TCRalphabeta/CD19-depleted stem cell transplant. These TCRs come from a male patient between 2 and 15 years old who had a stem cell transplant for chronic granulomatous disease, so the T cells may come from the graft donor.

This clonotype was counted a few times. The V gene is TRBV24-1, the J gene TRBJ2-1, with 7 positions matching TRBD2. Germline CDR1 is KGHDR and CDR2 is SFDVKD. CDR3 length equals 15 residues. V was clipped by 4 bases and J by 5 bases; unmatched bases: 7. The CDR3 reads CATSDPSGLDNEQFF. For the CDR3, the DNA is TGTGCCACCAGTGACCCTAGCGGACTTGACAATGAGCAGTTCTTC.

In this sample, this clonotype turned up many times. The rearrangement joins TRBV28 to TRBJ2-1; D remains unclear. Trimming pared 5 bases from V and 0 bases from J, leaving 11 bases between. In germline, CDR1 is MDHEN, CDR2 SYDVKM. CDR3 size: 15 residues. CDR3 sequence reads: CASSESESSYNEQFF. The CDR3 DNA follows: TGTGCCAGCAGTGAAAGCGAGAGCTCCTACAATGAGCAGTTCTTC.

This clonotype was counted ten times or more. The gene calls are TRBV12-3 or TRBV12-4 and TRBJ1-5; 10 bases match TRBD1. The CDR3 has 13 residues. Losses at the gene ends were 5 bases for V and 7 bases for J; bases not matched to a gene: 2. CDR3 coding DNA: TGTGCCAGCAGTGGGACAGGGGCGCAGCCCCAGCATTTT. This translates into CASSGTGAQPQHF.

Ten or more counts support this clonotype. The rearrangement joins TRBV7-2 to TRBJ2-5; D not resolved. The germline V gene has CDR1 SGHTA and CDR2 FQGNSA. The V end lost 3 bases, the J end lost 1 base, and 12 bases lay between the germline ends. This CDR3 has 15 amino acids. CDR3 in amino acids: CASSFSATLQETQYF. In nucleotides, the CDR3 is TGTGCCAGCAGCTTTTCGGCAACCCTCCAAGAGACCCAGTACTTC.

This clonotype has a count of ten or more. The CDR3: CASNRDRGEHEQFF. The DNA of the CDR3 is TGCGCCAGCAATAGAGACAGGGGCGAACATGAGCAGTTCTTC. This chain links TRBV4-3 with TRBJ2-1; 8 bases are a match to TRBD1. V lost 7 bases and J lost 8; bases outside the gene matches: 10. The CDR3 spans 14 residues. CDR1 is LGHNA and CDR2 is YSLEER in the germline V gene.

This clonotype was counted at least ten times. The chain couples TRBV20-1 to TRBJ1-5; unclear D gene. The ends were cut back, 3 bases at V and 4 bases at J, with 16 bases in the middle. Germline assignment: CDR1 DFQATT and CDR2 SNEGSKA (reference sequence). The CDR3 sequence is 15 residues long. The CDR3 region is CSARVPGTTNQPQHF. DNA for the CDR3: TGCAGTGCTAGGGTCCCAGGAACAACTAATCAGCCCCAGCATTTT.

On this clonotype: Because it lacks the conserved phenylalanine or tryptophan at the end, this CDR3 is likely a read error. The genes are TRBV5-5 and TRBJ2-4; TRBD2 agrees at 8 bases. The V and J ends lost 0 bases and 3 bases, in that order; junction bases with no gene match: 5. The CDR3 covers 16 residues. From germline, CDR1 is SGHKS and CDR2 YYEKEE (reference sequence). The chain's CDR3 is CASSLVAGGLKNIQYS. CDR3 coding DNA: TGTGCCAGCAGCTTGGTGGCGGGGGGCCTCAAAAACATTCAGTACTCC.

This clonotype was counted many times. V gene TRBV29-1 combines with J gene TRBJ2-6, with D perhaps TRBD1 (6 bases). Between the trimmed V and J ends, which lost 5 bases and 2 bases, there was a span of 7 bases. CDR3 length: 13 residues. Germline assignment: CDR1 SQVTM and CDR2 ANQGSEA. CDR3 nucleotide sequence: TGCAGCGTTTCAGGGGCTGGGGCCAACGTCCTGACTTTC. Translated: CSVSGAGANVLTF.

In this sample, this clonotype turned up many times. The V and J genes are TRBV28 and TRBJ1-2; D is perhaps TRBD1 (6 bases). V shed 8 bases and J shed 3 bases, with 10 bases lying between them. The CDR3 covers 12 residues. Germline CDR1 and CDR2: MDHEN and SYDVKM. The CDR3 region has the DNA TGTGCCAGCCTTGGGGGCTACTATGGCTACACCTTC. Protein product: CASLGGYYGYTF.

This clonotype was picked up many times. The chain joins TRBV7-9 to TRBJ1-2; 8 bases match TRBD1. Germline values: CDR1 SEHNR, CDR2 FQNEAQ (reference sequence). The CDR3 consists of 16 residues. The ends lost 3 bases at V and 2 bases at J; junction bases unmatched: 8. The CDR3 region has the DNA TGTGCCAGCAGCTTGGGACAGGTATCGAAAAACTATGGCTACACCTTC. Its translation: CASSLGQVSKNYGYTF.

In this sample, this clonotype turned up many times. The chain links TRBV12-3 or TRBV12-4 to TRBJ2-2; 12 bases agree with TRBD2. The CDR3 sequence is 14 residues long. Germline trimming cut 6 bases from V and 8 bases from J; bases unmatched to any gene: 4. The CDR3 DNA follows: TGTGCCAGCAGCCTGACTAGCGGGGGTGGGGAGCTGTTTTTT. Protein sequence: CASSLTSGGGELFF.

This clonotype has at least ten counts. The chain links TRBV12-3 or TRBV12-4 to TRBJ2-1, with 11 positions matching TRBD2. The CDR3 sequence is 16 residues long. The V segment lost 4 bases and the J segment 5 bases; nucleotides outside the gene matches: 7. CDR3 nucleotide sequence: TGTGCCAGCAGTTCGATAGCGGGAGGGCCCCACAATGAGCAGTTCTTC. Translated, it gives CASSSIAGGPHNEQFF.

This clonotype was recorded many times. This chain uses TRBV5-1 with TRBJ2-2; D is uncertain. CDR3 size: 12 residues. Per germline, CDR1 SGHRS and CDR2 YFSETQ. V lost 7 bases and J 6 bases, leaving 10 bases between the germline ends. The chain's CDR3 is CASEGMAGELFF. The CDR3 DNA sequence: TGCGCCAGCGAAGGGATGGCCGGGGAGCTGTTTTTT.

CDR3 sequence reads: CASSIEETQYF. The CDR3 bases are TGTGCCAGCAGTATCGAAGAGACCCAGTACTTC. This chain links TRBV12-3 or TRBV12-4 with TRBJ2-5; no clear D gene. The germline V and J ends were trimmed by 5 bases and 3 bases, with 4 bases remaining between them. The CDR3 extends over 11 amino acids.

This clonotype was counted many times. The chain carries TRBV24-1 and TRBJ2-7; perhaps TRBD2 as D (5 bases). Germline CDR1 reads KGHDR; CDR2 reads SFDVKD. The CDR3 loop spans 14 amino acids. V was cut by 0 bases and J by 2 bases, with 7 bases left in between. The CDR3 loop reads CATSDLRGTYEQYF. The CDR3 coding sequence is TGTGCCACCAGTGATTTGCGAGGGACCTACGAGCAGTACTTC.

This clonotype was seen repeatedly, ten times or more. The rearrangement links TRBV29-1 to TRBJ1-1, with D unclear. The CDR3 loop spans 12 amino acids. V lost 3 bases and J 2 bases, leaving 7 bases between the germline ends. CDR1 and CDR2 (germline): SQVTM, ANQGSEA. In DNA, the CDR3 is TGCAGCGTTGACGGTTCCAACACTGAAGCTTTCTTT. Translated: CSVDGSNTEAFF. The full variable domain, in which reference TRBV29-1 and TRBJ1-1 provide the parts outside the CDR3, is SAVISQKPSRDICQRGTSLTIQCQVDSQVTMMFWYRQQPGQSLTLIATANQGSEATYESGFVIDKFPISRPNLTFSTLTVSNMSPEDSSIYLCSVDGSNTEAFFGQGTRLTVV.

Regarding this clonotype: Since a much larger clone is just one base distant, this may be a read error. This chain joins TRBV29-1 and TRBJ2-1; 8 bases are a match to TRBD2. Germline CDR1 SQVTM, CDR2 ANQGSEA. The V and J ends lost 7 bases and 8 bases, in that order; junction bases with no gene match: 10. This CDR3 region has 13 residues. CDR3 protein: CSAPPGGLDEQFF. For the CDR3, the DNA is TGCAGCGCCCCACCGGGGGGGCTCGATGAGCAGTTCTTC.

This clonotype was recorded many times. J is TRBJ2-7 and V is TRBV5-1; 8 bases match TRBD2. Germline values: CDR1 SGHRS, CDR2 YFSETQ. This CDR3 has 15 amino acids. V trimming: 3 bases; J trimming: 5 bases; junction bases outside the gene matches: 10. The CDR3 DNA follows: TGCGCCAGCAGCTGGAAAGCGGGAGAAGCCCACGAGCAGTACTTC. This translates into CASSWKAGEAHEQYF.

In this sample, this clonotype turned up many times. V gene TRBV20-1 combines with J gene TRBJ2-1, with D possibly being TRBD2 (6 bases). V lost 5 bases, J lost 3 bases, and 20 bases lay in between. This CDR3 region has 16 residues. CDR1 is DFQATT and CDR2 is SNEGSKA in the germline V gene (reference sequence). DNA for the CDR3: TGCAGTGCTCACACACCACTAGCTAACAACTACAATGAGCAGTTCTTC. Translation gives CSAHTPLANNYNEQFF.

This clonotype was counted ten times or more. This chain joins TRBV12-3 or TRBV12-4 and TRBJ2-1; D is possibly TRBD1 or TRBD2 (6 bases each). The CDR3 contains 14 residues. V was pared by 10 bases and J by 9 bases, with 22 bases between. CDR3 nucleotides: TGTGCCATCGTTTTCCGGGGGCCTCGGGTTGAGCAGTTCTTC. It codes for CAIVFRGPRVEQFF.

Remarks on this clonotype: It may be a read error: a sequence one base away is much more abundant. The chain links TRBV7-8 to TRBJ2-4; D might be TRBD2 (5 bases). This CDR3 has 15 amino acids. The germline CDR1 and CDR2 sequences are SGHVS and FQNEAQ. CDR3 sequence reads: CASSFQTLAKKIQYF. CDR3 bases: TGTGCCAGCAGCTTTCAGACTCTAGCCAAAAAAATTCAGTACTTC.

This clonotype has ten or more counts. V is TRBV5-1 and J is TRBJ2-5; 7 nucleotides align to TRBD2. With 0 bases clipped from V and 4 bases from J, the junction kept 6 bases outside the gene matches. The germline gives CDR1 SGHRS, CDR2 YFSETQ. CDR3 length: 15 amino acids. The DNA of the CDR3 is TGCGCCAGCAGCTTGGAGGTGGGGAGGGGAGAGACCCAGTACTTC. Protein product: CASSLEVGRGETQYF.